This TCR beta chain is drawn from a study of T-cell reconstitution after alpha-beta-depleted transplantation in children. Study-wide findings and caveats: T-cell counts and diversity at one year following transplant were attributed mainly to newly produced T cells. For some patients, TCRbeta diversity was high at day 60 because of recipient T cells and thymic progenitors that survived.

CDR3 size: 19 residues. Germline CDR1 SGHAT, CDR2 FQDESV (reference sequence). Trimming left V 2 bases short and J 3 bases short, with 25 bases between. It was with unique molecular identifiers that the TCRbeta library was prepared. Using its own MiXCR run on the PCR reads, TCRdb lists one record per CDR3 protein. Here the sample spans about 980,000 distinct CDR3 sequences, about 31% being singletons. Points on this clonotype: Its matching antigen is unknown.

The chain is built from TRBV11-1 and TRBJ1-2; no firm D call. The TCR was taken from a boy less than two years old who had a stem cell transplant for SCID, so the T cells may come from the graft donor. Sequencing used PBMCs, mostly from graft donor cells, obtained 360 days after TCRalphabeta/CD19-depleted stem cell transplant. The CDR3 loop is CASSLPIFVDTRSDYGYTF. In DNA, the CDR3 is TGTGCCAGCAGCTTACCCATATTCGTAGACACCCGTTCAGACTATGGCTACACCTTC. Using reference TRBV11-1 and TRBJ1-2 for the parts outside the CDR3, the full variable domain is EAEVAQSPRYKITEKSQAVAFWCDPISGHATLYWYRQILGQGPELLVQFQDESVVDDSQLPKDRFSAERLKGVDSTLKIQPAELGDSAMYLCASSLPIFVDTRSDYGYTFGSGTRLTVV.